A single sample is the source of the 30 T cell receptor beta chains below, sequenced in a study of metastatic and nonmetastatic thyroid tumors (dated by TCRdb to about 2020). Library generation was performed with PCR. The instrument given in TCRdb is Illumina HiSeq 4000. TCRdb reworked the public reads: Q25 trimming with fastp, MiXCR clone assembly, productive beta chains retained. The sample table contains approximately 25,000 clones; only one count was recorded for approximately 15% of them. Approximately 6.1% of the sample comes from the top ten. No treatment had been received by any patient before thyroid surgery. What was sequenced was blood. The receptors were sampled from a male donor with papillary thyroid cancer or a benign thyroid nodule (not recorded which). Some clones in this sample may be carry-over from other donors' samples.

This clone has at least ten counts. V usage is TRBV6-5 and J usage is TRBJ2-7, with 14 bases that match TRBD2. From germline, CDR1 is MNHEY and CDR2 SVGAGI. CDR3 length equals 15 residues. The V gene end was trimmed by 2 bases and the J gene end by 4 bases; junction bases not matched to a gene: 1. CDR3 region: CASSYGTSGSYEQYF. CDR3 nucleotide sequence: TGTGCCAGCAGTTACGGGACTAGCGGGAGTTACGAGCAGTACTTC.

The CDR3: CSASRQGSNSPLHF. For the CDR3, the DNA is TGCAGTGCGTCTCGACAGGGTTCGAATTCACCCCTCCACTTT. V and J are TRBV20-1 and TRBJ1-6, with 7 bases identical to TRBD1. After removal of 6 bases from V and 7 bases from J, the junction contained 9 bases not matched to a gene. This CDR3 has 14 amino acids. Per germline, CDR1 DFQATT and CDR2 SNEGSKA (reference sequence).

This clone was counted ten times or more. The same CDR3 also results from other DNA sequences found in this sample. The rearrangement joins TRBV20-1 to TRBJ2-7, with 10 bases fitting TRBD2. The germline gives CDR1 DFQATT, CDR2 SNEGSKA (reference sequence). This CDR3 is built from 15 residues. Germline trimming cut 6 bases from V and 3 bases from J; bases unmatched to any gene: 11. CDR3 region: CSAPGSGRADYEQYF. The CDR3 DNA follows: TGCAGTGCCCCGGGGAGCGGGAGGGCCGACTACGAGCAGTACTTC.

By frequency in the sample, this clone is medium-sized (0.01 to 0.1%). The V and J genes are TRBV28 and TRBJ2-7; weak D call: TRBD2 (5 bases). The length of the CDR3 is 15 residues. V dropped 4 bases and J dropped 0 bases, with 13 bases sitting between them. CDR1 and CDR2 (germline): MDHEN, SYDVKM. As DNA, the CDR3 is TGTGCCAGCAGTTCTCCGAGCGCGGGCTCCTACGAGCAGTACTTC. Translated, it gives CASSSPSAGSYEQYF.

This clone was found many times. The CDR3 spells CASSEEGAGNQPQHF. In DNA, the CDR3 is TGTGCCAGCAGCGAGGAGGGGGCTGGCAATCAGCCCCAGCATTTT. The genes are TRBV2 and TRBJ1-5; 7 nucleotides match TRBD1. Germline assignment: CDR1 SNHLY and CDR2 FYNNEI. With 6 bases clipped from V and 2 bases from J, the junction kept 7 bases outside the gene matches. This CDR3 is built from 15 residues.

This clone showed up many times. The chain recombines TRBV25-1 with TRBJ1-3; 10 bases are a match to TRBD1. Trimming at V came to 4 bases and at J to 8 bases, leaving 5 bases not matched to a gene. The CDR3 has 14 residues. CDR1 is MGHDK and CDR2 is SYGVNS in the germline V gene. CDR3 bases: TGTGCCAGCAGTGGGGACAGGGGTCGGGACACCATATATTTT. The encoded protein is CASSGDRGRDTIYF.

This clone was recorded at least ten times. The CDR3 DNA sequence: TGTGCCAGCAGAAAGAGGGTTGAGAATACTGAAGCTTTCTTT. Encoded protein: CASRKRVENTEAFF. V gene TRBV7-9 combines with J gene TRBJ1-1, with D hard to call. Germline V gene lookup returns CDR1 SEHNR and CDR2 FQNEAQ (reference sequence). The CDR3 has 14 residues. V was clipped by 6 bases and J by 5 bases, with 16 bases between them.

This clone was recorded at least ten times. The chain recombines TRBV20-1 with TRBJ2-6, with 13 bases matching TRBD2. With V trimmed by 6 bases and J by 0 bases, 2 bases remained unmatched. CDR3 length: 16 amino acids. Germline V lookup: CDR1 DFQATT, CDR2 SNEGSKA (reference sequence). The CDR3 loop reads CSARTSGGSGANVLTF. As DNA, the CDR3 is TGCAGTGCGAGGACTAGCGGGGGCTCTGGGGCCAACGTCCTGACTTTC.

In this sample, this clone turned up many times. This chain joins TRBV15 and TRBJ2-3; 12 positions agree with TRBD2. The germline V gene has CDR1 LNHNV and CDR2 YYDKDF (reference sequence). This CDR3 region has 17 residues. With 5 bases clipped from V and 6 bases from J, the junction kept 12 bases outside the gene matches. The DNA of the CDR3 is TGTGCCACCAGCGAGAATAGACTAGCGGGAGTTTGGGATACGCAGTATTTT. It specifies CATSENRLAGVWDTQYF.

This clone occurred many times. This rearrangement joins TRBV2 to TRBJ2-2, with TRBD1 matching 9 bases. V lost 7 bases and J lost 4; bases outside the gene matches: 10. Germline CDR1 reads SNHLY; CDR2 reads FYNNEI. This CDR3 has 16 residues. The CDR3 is CASTNPGQGPTGELFF. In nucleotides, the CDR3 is TGTGCCAGCACCAACCCGGGACAGGGCCCCACCGGGGAGCTGTTTTTT.

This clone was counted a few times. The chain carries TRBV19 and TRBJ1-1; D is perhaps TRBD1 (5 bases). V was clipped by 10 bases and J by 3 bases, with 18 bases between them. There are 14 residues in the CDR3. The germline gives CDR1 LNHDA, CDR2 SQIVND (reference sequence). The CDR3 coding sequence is TGTGCCATCTTACCCTGGGGGAGCTACACTGAAGCTTTCTTT. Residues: CAILPWGSYTEAFF.

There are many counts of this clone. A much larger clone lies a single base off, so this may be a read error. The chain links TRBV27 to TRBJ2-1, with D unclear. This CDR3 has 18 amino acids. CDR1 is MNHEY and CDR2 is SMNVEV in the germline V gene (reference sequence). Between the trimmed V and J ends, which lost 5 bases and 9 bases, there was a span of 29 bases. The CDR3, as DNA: TGTGCCAGCAGTCGCTTAAGAGGTTGGGTCGGTAATGTGGGTGAGCAGTTCTTC. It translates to CASSRLRGWVGNVGEQFF.

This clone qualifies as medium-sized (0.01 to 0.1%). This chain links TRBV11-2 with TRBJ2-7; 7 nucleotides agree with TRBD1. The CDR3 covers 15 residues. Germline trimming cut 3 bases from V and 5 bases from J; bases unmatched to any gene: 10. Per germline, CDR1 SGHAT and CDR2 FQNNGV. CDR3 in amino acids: CASSLERGGLDEQYF. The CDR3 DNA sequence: TGTGCCAGCAGCTTGGAGCGAGGGGGCTTGGACGAGCAGTACTTC.

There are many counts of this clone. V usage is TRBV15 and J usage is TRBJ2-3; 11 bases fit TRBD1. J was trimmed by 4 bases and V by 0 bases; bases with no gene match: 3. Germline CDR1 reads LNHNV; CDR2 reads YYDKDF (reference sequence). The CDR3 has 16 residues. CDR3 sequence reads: CATSRDPGQGADTQYF. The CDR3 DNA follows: TGTGCCACCAGCAGAGATCCGGGACAGGGGGCAGATACGCAGTATTTT. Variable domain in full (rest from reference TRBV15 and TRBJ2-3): DAMVIQNPRYQVTQFGKPVTLSCSQTLNHNVMYWYQQKSSQAPKLLFHYYDKDFNNEADTPDNFQSRRPNTSFCFLDIRSPGLGDTAMYLCATSRDPGQGADTQYFGPGTRLTVL.

CDR3: CASSLAGHIYEQYF. The CDR3 DNA is TGTGCCAGCAGCTTGGCAGGACACATCTACGAGCAGTACTTC. V usage is TRBV5-6 and J usage is TRBJ2-7; possible D gene TRBD1, 5 bases. Germline-derived CDR1 and CDR2 are SGHDT and YYEEEE. Trimming took off 0 bases at V and 3 bases at J, with 10 bases between the two ends. There are 14 residues in the CDR3.

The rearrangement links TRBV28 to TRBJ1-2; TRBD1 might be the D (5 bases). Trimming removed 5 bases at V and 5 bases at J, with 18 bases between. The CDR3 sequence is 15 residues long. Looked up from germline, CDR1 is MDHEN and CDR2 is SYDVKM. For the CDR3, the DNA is TGTGCCAGCAGTACCGCAGGAACGACAGTATATGGCTACACCTTC. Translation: CASSTAGTTVYGYTF.

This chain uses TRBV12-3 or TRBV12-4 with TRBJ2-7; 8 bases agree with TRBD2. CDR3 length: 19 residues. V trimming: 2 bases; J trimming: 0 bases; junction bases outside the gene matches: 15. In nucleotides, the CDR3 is TGTGCCAGCAGTTTAAAGGGATTAGCGGGACTTTCGGGCTCCTACGAGCAGTACTTC. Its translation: CASSLKGLAGLSGSYEQYF.

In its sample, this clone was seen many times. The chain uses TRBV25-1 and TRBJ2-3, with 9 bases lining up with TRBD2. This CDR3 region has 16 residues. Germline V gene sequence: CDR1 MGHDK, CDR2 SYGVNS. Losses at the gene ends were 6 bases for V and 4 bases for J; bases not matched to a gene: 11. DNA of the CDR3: TGTGCCAGCAGCCCGGTGTTAGCGGGAGCGTCAGATACGCAGTATTTT. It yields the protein CASSPVLAGASDTQYF.

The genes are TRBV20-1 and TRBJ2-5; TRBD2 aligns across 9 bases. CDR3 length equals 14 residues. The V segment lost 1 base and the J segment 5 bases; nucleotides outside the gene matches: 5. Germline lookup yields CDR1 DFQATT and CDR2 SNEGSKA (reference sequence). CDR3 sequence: CSARGVSGSETQYF. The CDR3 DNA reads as TGCAGTGCTAGAGGTGTTAGCGGGAGTGAGACCCAGTACTTC.

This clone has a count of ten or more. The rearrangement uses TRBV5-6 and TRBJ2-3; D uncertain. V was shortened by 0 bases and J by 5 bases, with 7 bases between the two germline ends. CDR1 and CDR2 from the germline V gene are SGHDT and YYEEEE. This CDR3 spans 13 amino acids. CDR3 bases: TGTGCCAGCAGCTTGGGGCGCGGAGATACGCAGTATTTT. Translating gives CASSLGRGDTQYF.

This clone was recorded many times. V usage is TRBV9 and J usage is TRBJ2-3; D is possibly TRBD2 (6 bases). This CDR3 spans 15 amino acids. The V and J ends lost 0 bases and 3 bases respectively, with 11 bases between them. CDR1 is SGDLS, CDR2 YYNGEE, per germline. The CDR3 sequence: CASSVAAGSTDTQYF. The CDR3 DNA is TGTGCCAGCAGCGTAGCGGCGGGGAGTACAGATACGCAGTATTTT.

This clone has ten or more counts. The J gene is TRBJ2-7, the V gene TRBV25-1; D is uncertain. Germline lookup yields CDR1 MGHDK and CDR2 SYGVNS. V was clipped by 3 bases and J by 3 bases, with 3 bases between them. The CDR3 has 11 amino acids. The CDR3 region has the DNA TGTGCCAGCAGTGATAACTACGAGCAGTACTTC. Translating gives CASSDNYEQYF.

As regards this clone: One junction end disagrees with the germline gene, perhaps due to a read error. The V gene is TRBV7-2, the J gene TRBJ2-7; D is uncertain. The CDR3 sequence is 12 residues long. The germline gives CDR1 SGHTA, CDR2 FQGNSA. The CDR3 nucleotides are TGTGCCATCAGCTTTGGGGTAGCCGAGCAGTACTTC. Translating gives CAISFGVAEQYF.

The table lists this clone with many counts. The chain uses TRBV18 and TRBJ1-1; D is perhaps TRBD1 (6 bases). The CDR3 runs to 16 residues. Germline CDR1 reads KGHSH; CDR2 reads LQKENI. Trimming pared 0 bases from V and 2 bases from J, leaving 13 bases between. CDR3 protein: CASSPPSRGSNTEAFF. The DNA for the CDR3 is TGTGCCAGCTCACCACCGAGCAGGGGATCAAACACTGAAGCTTTCTTT.

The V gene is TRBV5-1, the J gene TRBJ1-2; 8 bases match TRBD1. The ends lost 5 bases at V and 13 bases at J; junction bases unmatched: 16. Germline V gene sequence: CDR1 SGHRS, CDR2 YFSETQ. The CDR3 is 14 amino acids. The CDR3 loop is CASSSTGDIYWFTF. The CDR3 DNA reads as TGCGCCAGCAGTTCGACAGGGGACATCTATTGGTTCACCTTC. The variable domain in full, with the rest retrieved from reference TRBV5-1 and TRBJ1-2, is KAGVTQTPRYLIKTRGQQVTLSCSPISGHRSVSWYQQTPGQGLQFLFEYFSETQRNKGNFPGRFSGRQFSNSRSEMNVSTLELGDSALYLCASSSTGDIYWFTFGSGTRLTVV.

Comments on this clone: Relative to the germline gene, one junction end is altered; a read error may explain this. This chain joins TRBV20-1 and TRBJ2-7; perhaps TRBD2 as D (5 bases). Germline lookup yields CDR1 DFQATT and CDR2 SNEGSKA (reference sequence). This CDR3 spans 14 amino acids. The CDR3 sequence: CSVRPEGVYYEQYF. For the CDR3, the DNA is TGCAGTGTTAGACCCGAGGGTGTATACTACGAGCAGTACTTC.

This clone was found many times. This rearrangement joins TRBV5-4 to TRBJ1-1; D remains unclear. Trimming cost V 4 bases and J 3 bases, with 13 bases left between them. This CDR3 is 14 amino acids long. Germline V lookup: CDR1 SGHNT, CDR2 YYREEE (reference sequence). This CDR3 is CASSAGGRDTEAFF. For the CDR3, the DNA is TGTGCCAGCAGCGCCGGAGGGCGCGACACTGAAGCTTTCTTT.

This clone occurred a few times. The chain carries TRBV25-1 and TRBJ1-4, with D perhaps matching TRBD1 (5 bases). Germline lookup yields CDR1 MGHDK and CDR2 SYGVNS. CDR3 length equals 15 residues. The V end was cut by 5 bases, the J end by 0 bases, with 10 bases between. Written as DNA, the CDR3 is TGTGCCAGCAGTCGACAGATTGCAACTAATGAAAAACTGTTTTTT. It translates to CASSRQIATNEKLFF.

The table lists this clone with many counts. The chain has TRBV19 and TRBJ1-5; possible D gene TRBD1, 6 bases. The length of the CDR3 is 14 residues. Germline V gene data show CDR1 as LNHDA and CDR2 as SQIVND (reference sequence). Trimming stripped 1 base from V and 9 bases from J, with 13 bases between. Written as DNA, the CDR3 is TGTGCCAGTAGTATAGCTCAGGGGACTGGGCCCCAGCATTTT. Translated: CASSIAQGTGPQHF.

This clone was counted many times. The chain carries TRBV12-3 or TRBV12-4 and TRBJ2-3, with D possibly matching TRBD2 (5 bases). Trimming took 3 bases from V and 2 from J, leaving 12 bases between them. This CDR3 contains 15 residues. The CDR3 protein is CASSFKGGITDTQYF. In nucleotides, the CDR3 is TGTGCCAGCAGTTTTAAAGGAGGCATCACAGATACGCAGTATTTT.